The clone carrying this TCR beta chain was found once. These data are taken from a study of T cell changes during pregnancy in multiple sclerosis. V lost 4 bases to trimming and J lost 7 bases, with 12 bases between them. The CDR3 is 13 amino acids. Profiled with immunoSEQ multiplex PCR; TCRdb holds only in-frame clones, not every one. The data contain approximately 52,000 clones, 85% to 95% of them singletons. The rearrangement uses TRBV5-7 and TRBJ1-5; possible D gene TRBD1, 6 bases. TRBV5-7 is known as an ORF, though its function is uncertain. The source was CD4+ T cells from peripheral blood mononuclear cells, collected in the third trimester of pregnancy. This receptor was taken from a female donor with multiple sclerosis, enrolled in a pregnancy study. CDR3 sequence (DNA): TGTGCCAGCAGCCCAGGGGAGGGGCAGCCCCAGCATTTT. As protein: CASSPGEGQPQHF.